Listed here are 16 T cell receptor beta chains from one sample, sequenced in a study of PD-L1 blockade in urothelial cancer. TCRdb's table, derived via immunoSEQ multiplex PCR, lists solely in-frame clones and lacks some. Of about 43,000 clones listed, 80% are singletons. Time point specified: pretreatment peripheral blood. The material sequenced was PBMCs, taken around atezolizumab (anti-PD-L1) treatment. These receptor sequences come from a man aged 60 to 75 with urothelial cancer.

The J gene is TRBJ1-4, the V gene TRBV19; possibly TRBD1 for D (5 bases). CDR1 and CDR2 (germline): LNHDA, SQIVND (reference sequence). V lost 3 bases and J 2 bases, leaving 7 bases between the germline ends. The CDR3 contains 14 residues. The CDR3 is CASSIRGTNEKLFF. CDR3 bases: TGTGCCAGTAGTATCCGGGGGACTAATGAAAAACTGTTTTTT.

The count of this clone is one. The chain couples TRBV19 to TRBJ2-1, with 9 bases identical to TRBD2. The germline V gene encodes CDR1 LNHDA and CDR2 SQIVND (reference sequence). This CDR3 comprises 16 residues. V lost 6 bases, J lost 6 bases, and 12 bases stayed unmatched. CDR3 region: CASRASGGRASNEQFF. CDR3 sequence (DNA): TGTGCCAGTAGGGCCTCGGGCGGGAGGGCGTCCAATGAGCAGTTCTTC. The full variable domain, its missing parts supplied by reference TRBV19 and TRBJ2-1, is DGGITQSPKYLFRKEGQNVTLSCEQNLNHDAMYWYRQDPGQGLRLIYYSQIVNDFQKGDIAEGYSVSREKKESFPLTVTSAQKNPTAFYLCASRASGGRASNEQFFGPGTRLTVL.

This clone was seen a handful of times. V usage is TRBV29-1 and J usage is TRBJ1-3, with 7 bases that match TRBD1. Germline V gives CDR1 SQVTM, CDR2 ANQGSEA. This CDR3 spans 15 amino acids. Unmatched junction bases numbered 10, after V lost 4 bases and J lost 4 bases. CDR3 protein: CSVAEGAGAGNTIYF. The CDR3 DNA sequence: TGCAGCGTTGCAGAGGGGGCAGGGGCAGGAAACACCATATATTTT.

This clone has just a few counts. This sequence joins TRBV5-5 and TRBJ1-2, with D possibly being TRBD1 (5 bases). Trimming left V 2 bases short and J 3 bases short, with 8 bases between. The CDR3 length is 13 residues. Germline V gene data show CDR1 as SGHKS and CDR2 as YYEKEE (reference sequence). This CDR3 reads CASSLGTDYGYTF. CDR3 nucleotide sequence: TGTGCCAGCAGCTTAGGGACTGACTATGGCTACACCTTC.

The chain is built from TRBV10-3 and TRBJ1-2, with 7 bases aligning to TRBD1. V gave up 11 bases and J gave up 5 bases; unmatched junction bases: 11. The CDR3 extends over 13 amino acids. The germline V gene has CDR1 ENHRY and CDR2 SYGVKD. The CDR3 sequence: CAARDSGGYGYTF. The CDR3 nucleotides are TGTGCCGCCCGGGACAGCGGAGGATATGGCTACACCTTC.

The chain joins TRBV5-4 to TRBJ1-2; the match to TRBD1 covers 7 bases. Germline trimming cut 3 bases from V and 7 bases from J; bases unmatched to any gene: 6. Germline CDR1 reads SGHNT; CDR2 reads YYREEE (reference sequence). The length of the CDR3 is 13 residues. In nucleotides, the CDR3 is TGTGCCAGCAGCTCCTGGACAGGAGCTGGCTACACCTTC. Translating it yields CASSSWTGAGYTF.

The rearrangement links TRBV28 to TRBJ1-6; D uncertain. V shed 2 bases and J shed 9 bases, with 11 bases lying between them. The CDR3 sequence is 14 residues long. The germline CDR1 and CDR2 sequences are MDHEN and SYDVKM. The CDR3 DNA reads TGTGCCAGCAGTTTAAGCCCCAGGTCTTCACCCCTCCACTTT. This gives the protein CASSLSPRSSPLHF.

The DNA for the CDR3 is TGTGCCAGCAGACAGGGAGGCAATCAGCCCCAGCATTTT. It encodes CASRQGGNQPQHF. The V call is TRBV2, the J call TRBJ1-5; D perhaps matches TRBD1 (6 bases). The CDR3 totals 13 residues. CDR1 is SNHLY, CDR2 FYNNEI, per germline. With 6 bases removed from V and 2 bases from J, the gap between germline ends came to 8 bases.

The rearrangement joins TRBV4-3 to TRBJ2-1; D is perhaps TRBD1 (5 bases). Germline loops: CDR1 LGHNA, CDR2 YSLEER. The CDR3 is made up of 14 amino acids. The V gene lost 2 bases and the J gene lost 6 bases, with 11 bases spanning the gap. CDR3 coding DNA: TGCGCCAGCAGCCAAACGGCAGGGTTCAATGAGCAGTTCTTC. This gives the protein CASSQTAGFNEQFF.

The chain employs TRBV19 and TRBJ1-1; 8 bases map to TRBD1. The CDR3 is 15 amino acids. Trimming at V came to 5 bases and at J to 6 bases, leaving 11 bases not matched to a gene. Germline lookup yields CDR1 LNHDA and CDR2 SQIVND (reference sequence). For the CDR3, the DNA is TGTGCCAGTAGTCTTAAAGGACAGGGAGGTTCTGAAGCTTTCTTT. Translation: CASSLKGQGGSEAFF.

The gene calls are TRBV4-1 and TRBJ1-1, with D possibly TRBD1 on 5 matching bases. CDR1 MGHRA and CDR2 YSYEKL come from the germline V gene. The CDR3 is made up of 15 amino acids. V lost 2 bases to trimming and J lost 1 base, with 11 bases between them. The CDR3, as DNA: TGCGCCAGCAGCCAATTCGGGACTCCGAACACTGAAGCTTTCTTT. It encodes CASSQFGTPNTEAFF.

The chain recombines TRBV5-1 with TRBJ2-3; 12 bases are shared with TRBD2. The V gene end was trimmed by 0 bases and the J gene end by 7 bases; junction bases not matched to a gene: 9. CDR1 is SGHRS and CDR2 is YFSETQ in the germline V gene. CDR3 length equals 17 residues. CDR3 in DNA: TGCGCCAGCAGCTTGGAAACTAGCGGGAGGTCAGGGAATACGCAGTATTTT. Protein product: CASSLETSGRSGNTQYF.

The rearrangement uses TRBV27 and TRBJ1-5; D possibly corresponds to TRBD1 (6 bases). The CDR3 contains 14 residues. Trimming removed 4 bases from V and 3 bases from J, with 10 bases in between. Per the germline V gene, CDR1 is MNHEY and CDR2 is SMNVEV (reference sequence). The CDR3 DNA reads as TGTGCCAGCAGTTCAGACAGGCACAATCAGCCCCAGCATTTT. Its translation is CASSSDRHNQPQHF.

The V and J genes are TRBV18 and TRBJ2-7; the match to TRBD1 covers 9 bases. From germline, CDR1 is KGHSH and CDR2 LQKENI. J lost 6 bases, V lost 4 bases, and 4 bases had no gene match. The CDR3 is 13 residues long. CDR3 in amino acids: CASSQGDRAEQYF. The CDR3 DNA reads TGTGCCAGCTCACAAGGGGACAGGGCCGAGCAGTACTTC.

The chain has TRBV2 and TRBJ1-3; TRBD1 might be the D (5 bases). Germline values: CDR1 SNHLY, CDR2 FYNNEI. V was cut by 5 bases and J by 4 bases, with 15 bases left in between. This CDR3 is built from 15 residues. Here the CDR3 reads CASSPGGLYGNTIYF. The DNA for the CDR3 is TGTGCCAGCAGTCCCGGGGGGTTGTACGGAAACACCATATATTTT. Complete variable domain (other parts from reference TRBV2 and TRBJ1-3): EPEVTQTPSHQVTQMGQEVILRCVPISNHLYFYWYRQILGQKVEFLVSFYNNEISEKSEIFDDQFSVERPDGSNFTLKIRSTKLEDSAMYFCASSPGGLYGNTIYFGEGSWLTVV.

The chain joins TRBV6-5 to TRBJ1-5; no clear D. The V end lost 4 bases, the J end lost 2 bases, and 9 bases lay between the germline ends. CDR1 and CDR2 (germline): MNHEY, SVGAGI. The CDR3 totals 14 residues. The CDR3 sequence: CASSSVAGNQPQHF. The CDR3 nucleotides read TGTGCCAGCAGTTCCGTGGCGGGCAATCAGCCCCAGCATTTT.